This T cell receptor (beta chain) was found in a study of technical replicates of blood from a handful of donors. TCRdb keeps only in-frame clones here, not all; method: immunoSEQ multiplex PCR. The sample lists tens of thousands of clones; about 95% were seen once. V was pared by 5 bases and J by 2 bases, with 9 bases of the junction left unmatched. CDR1 and CDR2 from the germline V gene are SEHNR and FQNEAQ (reference sequence). The CDR3 loop spans 15 amino acids. This TCR was recovered from a human donor in good health. Sequenced input: T cells isolated from PBMCs. The chain recombines TRBV7-9 with TRBJ2-7, with 7 bases aligning to TRBD2. CDR3 amino acids: CASSRGLPLAYEQYF. The CDR3 coding sequence is TGTGCCAGCAGCCGGGGACTACCCCTAGCCTACGAGCAGTACTTC.